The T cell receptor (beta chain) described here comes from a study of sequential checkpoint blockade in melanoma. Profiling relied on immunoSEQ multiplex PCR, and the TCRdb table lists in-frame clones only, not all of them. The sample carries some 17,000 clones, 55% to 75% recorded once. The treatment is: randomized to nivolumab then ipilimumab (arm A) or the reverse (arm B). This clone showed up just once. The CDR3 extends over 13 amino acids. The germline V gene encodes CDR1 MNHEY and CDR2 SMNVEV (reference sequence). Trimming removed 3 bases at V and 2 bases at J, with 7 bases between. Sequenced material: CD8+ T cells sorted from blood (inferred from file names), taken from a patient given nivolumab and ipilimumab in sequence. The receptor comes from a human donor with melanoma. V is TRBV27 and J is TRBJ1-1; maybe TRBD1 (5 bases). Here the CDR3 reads CASSLGGNTEAFF. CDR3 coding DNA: TGTGCCAGCAGTTTGGGGGGTAACACTGAAGCTTTCTTT.